One and the same sample provided the 19 T cell receptor beta chains below, sequenced in a study of shared clonotypes between healthy human individuals. Some clones are missing from TCRdb's copy, which holds only in-frame ones; the method was immunoSEQ multiplex PCR. The sample consists of nearly 750,000 clones, 72% of them appearing once. Sequences were obtained from memory CD4+ T cells sorted from blood. Subset noted: CD45RA-negative fraction. The receptor source for this set is a woman in her thirties in good health.

At least ten counts were recorded for this clone. V usage is TRBV4-2 and J usage is TRBJ2-1; 9 positions match TRBD2. Looked up from germline, CDR1 is LGHNA and CDR2 is YNFKEQ. V gave up 2 bases and J gave up 3 bases; unmatched junction bases: 2. The CDR3 totals 15 residues. CDR3 loop: CASSQRTSDYNEQFF. The DNA for the CDR3 is TGTGCCAGCAGCCAACGGACTAGCGACTACAATGAGCAGTTCTTC.

This clone was found a few times. The CDR3 sequence is CASSIDLLPLLPRGYTF. CDR3 DNA sequence: TGTGCCAGTAGTATAGATTTGCTTCCACTGCTACCCCGTGGCTACACCTTC. The chain employs TRBV19 and TRBJ1-2; no clear D. The CDR3 length is 17 residues. Trimming pared 0 bases from V and 7 bases from J, leaving 21 bases between. Germline-derived CDR1 and CDR2 are LNHDA and SQIVND (reference sequence). Complete variable domain (other parts from reference TRBV19 and TRBJ1-2): DGGITQSPKYLFRKEGQNVTLSCEQNLNHDAMYWYRQDPGQGLRLIYYSQIVNDFQKGDIAEGYSVSREKKESFPLTVTSAQKNPTAFYLCASSIDLLPLLPRGYTFGSGTRLTVV.

This chain links TRBV6-5 with TRBJ1-4; D not certain. Per the germline V gene, CDR1 is MNHEY and CDR2 is SVGAGI. The V and J ends lost 2 bases and 5 bases respectively, with 6 bases between them. The length of the CDR3 is 13 residues. The CDR3 region has the DNA TGTGCCAGCAGTTACGATGCGAATGAAAAACTGTTTTTT. It yields the protein CASSYDANEKLFF.

This clone was observed a handful of times. CDR3 sequence (DNA): TGTGCCAGCAGCTTAGTAGGCGGGAGACGGGAGACCCAGTACTTC. Translation: CASSLVGGRRETQYF. The chain has TRBV11-2 and TRBJ2-5, with 7 bases matching TRBD2. The V gene's germline CDR1 is SGHAT and CDR2 FQNNGV. Trimming cost V 1 base and J 5 bases; bases outside gene matches: 7. CDR3 length: 15 amino acids.

This clone was seen a handful of times. This chain uses TRBV4-2 with TRBJ2-6; D is possibly TRBD1 (5 bases). This CDR3 contains 17 residues. V lost 4 bases to trimming and J lost 0 bases, with 13 bases between them. CDR1 is LGHNA, CDR2 YNFKEQ, per germline. CDR3 DNA sequence: TGTGCCAGCAGCCGAATAACAGGAACCTCTGGGGCCAACGTCCTGACTTTC. Amino acid sequence: CASSRITGTSGANVLTF.

The chain recombines TRBV19 with TRBJ1-5; D gene ambiguous. Germline loops: CDR1 LNHDA, CDR2 SQIVND (reference sequence). CDR3 length: 14 residues. With 4 bases removed from V and 0 bases from J, the gap between germline ends came to 7 bases. In DNA, the CDR3 is TGTGCCAGTAGTACTGACGGTAGCAATCAGCCCCAGCATTTT. This codes for CASSTDGSNQPQHF.

The V and J genes are TRBV7-9 and TRBJ2-1; a weak D match, TRBD2 (6 bases). Between the trimmed V and J ends, which lost 3 bases and 3 bases, there was a span of 12 bases. The CDR3 length is 15 residues. The V gene's germline CDR1 is SEHNR and CDR2 FQNEAQ (reference sequence). The CDR3 sequence: CASSLGLANYNEQFF. CDR3 in DNA: TGTGCCAGCAGCTTGGGTCTAGCGAACTACAATGAGCAGTTCTTC.

The chain recombines TRBV9 with TRBJ2-2; 9 bases line up with TRBD2. CDR1 SGDLS and CDR2 YYNGEE come from the germline V gene. V was pared by 4 bases and J by 1 base, with 2 bases of the junction left unmatched. CDR3 size: 15 residues. CDR3 sequence reads: CASSLAGENTGELFF. The CDR3 DNA sequence: TGTGCCAGCAGCTTAGCGGGGGAGAACACCGGGGAGCTGTTTTTT.

This chain uses TRBV5-4 with TRBJ2-7; weak D call: TRBD1 (5 bases). Germline CDR1 is SGHNT and CDR2 is YYREEE (reference sequence). The germline V and J ends were trimmed by 2 bases and 3 bases, with 6 bases remaining between them. The CDR3 sequence is 12 residues long. The CDR3 region is CASSFQGYEQYF. The CDR3 DNA is TGTGCCAGCAGCTTTCAGGGCTACGAGCAGTACTTC.

The chain is built from TRBV2 and TRBJ2-5; 8 bases are shared with TRBD1. The better agreement between TRBJ2-7 and the DNA end casts doubt on the J call. This CDR3 is built from 14 residues. Per the germline V gene, CDR1 is SNHLY and CDR2 is FYNNEI. CDR3 sequence reads: CASRRQGPSSEQYF. The CDR3 DNA follows: TGTGCCAGCCGGCGACAGGGGCCCTCAAGCGAGCAGTACTTC.

The genes are TRBV6-1 and TRBJ2-1; no clear D gene. CDR1 and CDR2 (germline): MNHNS, SASEGT. This CDR3 comprises 12 residues. The V and J ends lost 5 bases and 10 bases respectively, with 12 bases between them. The CDR3 nucleotides are TGTGCCAGCAGTCCCGACGTAGGGGAGCAGTTCTTC. This sequence encodes CASSPDVGEQFF.

The chain recombines TRBV9 with TRBJ1-4; 7 bases line up with TRBD1. The V gene's germline CDR1 is SGDLS and CDR2 YYNGEE. The CDR3 covers 16 residues. The V and J ends lost 0 bases and 4 bases, in that order; junction bases with no gene match: 6. The CDR3: CASSVGGGAGNEKLFF. CDR3 in DNA: TGTGCCAGCAGCGTAGGAGGGGGCGCCGGTAATGAAAAACTGTTTTTT.

CDR3 sequence reads: CASSFMTGQETQYF. The CDR3 bases are TGCGCCAGCAGTTTTATGACAGGTCAAGAGACCCAGTACTTC. The gene calls are TRBV5-1 and TRBJ2-5; a possible D gene is TRBD1 (6 bases). The CDR3 totals 14 residues. Germline CDR1 and CDR2: SGHRS and YFSETQ. V was cut by 5 bases and J by 2 bases, with 13 bases left in between.

The chain links TRBV18 to TRBJ2-7; TRBD1 agrees at 7 bases. The J segment lost 5 bases and the V segment lost 4 bases, leaving 8 bases of the junction unmatched. Germline lookup yields CDR1 KGHSH and CDR2 LQKENI. The CDR3 covers 14 residues. The CDR3 loop is CASSQAHRGHEQYF. The CDR3 bases are TGTGCCAGCTCACAAGCCCACAGGGGCCACGAGCAGTACTTC.

V gene TRBV6-1 combines with J gene TRBJ2-5; D uncertain. The V end lost 11 bases, the J end lost 5 bases, and 24 bases lay between the germline ends. Per the germline V gene, CDR1 is MNHNS and CDR2 is SASEGT. The CDR3 extends over 15 amino acids. The CDR3: CAGKLKDRVGETQYF. As DNA, the CDR3 is TGTGCCGGCAAACTGAAGGACCGGGTGGGGGAGACCCAGTACTTC.

This clone turned up a few times. The chain carries TRBV4-2 and TRBJ2-3; 13 nucleotides line up with TRBD2. This CDR3 spans 16 amino acids. Germline lookup yields CDR1 LGHNA and CDR2 YNFKEQ. V trimming: 1 base; J trimming: 6 bases; junction bases outside the gene matches: 4. The CDR3 coding sequence is TGTGCCAGCAGCCAAGGACTAGCGGGAGGTGCGGATACGCAGTATTTT. It translates to CASSQGLAGGADTQYF.

The chain uses TRBV29-1 and TRBJ1-2; D uncertain. The ends were cut back, 3 bases at V and 0 bases at J, with 5 bases in the middle. Germline assignment: CDR1 SQVTM and CDR2 ANQGSEA. The CDR3 has 12 amino acids. CDR3 bases: TGCAGCGTTGAGCCCGCTAACTATGGCTACACCTTC. Translating gives CSVEPANYGYTF.

This clone was recorded a few times. The J gene is TRBJ2-3, the V gene TRBV12-2. TRBV12-2 is a documented pseudogene. The CDR3 is made up of 14 amino acids. DNA for the CDR3: TGTGCAAGTCGCTTTGGGGGGCGGACAGATACGCAGTATTTT. Translating it yields CASRFGGRTDTQYF.

The chain couples TRBV9 to TRBJ2-3; D possibly uses TRBD1 or TRBD2 (5 bases each). CDR3 length: 16 residues. With 3 bases removed from V and 1 base from J, the gap between germline ends came to 15 bases. Germline V gene sequence: CDR1 SGDLS, CDR2 YYNGEE. The CDR3 region has the DNA TGTGCCAGCAGCGGACCTGAGGGACCGGGCACAGATACGCAGTATTTT. Its translation: CASSGPEGPGTDTQYF. Full variable domain (remainder filled in from reference TRBV9 and TRBJ2-3): DSGVTQTPKHLITATGQRVTLRCSPRSGDLSVYWYQQSLDQGLQFLIQYYNGEERAKGNILERFSAQQFPDLHSELNLSSLELGDSALYFCASSGPEGPGTDTQYFGPGTRLTVL.